The next 20 T cell receptor beta chains were all read from a single sample in a study of shared clonotypes between healthy human individuals. Sequenced by immunoSEQ multiplex PCR; TCRdb stores in-frame clones only, minus some. The sample holds millions of clones, 95% seen once. Sequencing used naive CD4+ T cells sorted from blood. The subset here: CD45RA+ positively selected. The receptors here all came from a man between 18 and 35 years old in good health.

Comments on this clone: The sample carries other DNA sequences with the same CDR3. This chain uses TRBV29-1 with TRBJ2-7; unclear D gene. CDR3 length equals 12 residues. In germline, CDR1 is SQVTM, CDR2 ANQGSEA. Trimming removed 4 bases from V and 2 bases from J, with 9 bases in between. The CDR3 bases are TGCAGCGTTGTTGGCAGAACCTACGAGCAGTACTTC. Encoded protein: CSVVGRTYEQYF.

Turning to this clone: This same CDR3 is encoded by further DNA sequences in the sample. The chain couples TRBV11-2 to TRBJ2-1, with D tentatively TRBD2 (5 bases). Trimming stripped 2 bases from V and 0 bases from J, with 8 bases between. Germline V gene data show CDR1 as SGHAT and CDR2 as FQNNGV. This CDR3 is 15 amino acids long. CDR3: CASSLSGGSYNEQFF. The CDR3 DNA follows: TGTGCCAGCAGCTTAAGCGGTGGCTCCTACAATGAGCAGTTCTTC. Together with reference TRBV11-2 and TRBJ2-1, the CDR3 gives the full variable domain: EAGVAQSPRYKIIEKRQSVAFWCNPISGHATLYWYQQILGQGPKLLIQFQNNGVVDDSQLPKDRFSAERLKGVDSTLKIQPAKLEDSAVYLCASSLSGGSYNEQFFGPGTRLTVL.

The genes are TRBV5-1 and TRBJ2-1, with a tentative D call TRBD2 (5 bases). V lost 1 base and J lost 1, with 9 bases in between. Germline lookup yields CDR1 SGHRS and CDR2 YFSETQ. This CDR3 has 15 amino acids. The chain's CDR3 is CASSLYGKSYNEQFF. The CDR3 bases are TGCGCCAGCAGCTTGTACGGGAAATCCTACAATGAGCAGTTCTTC.

The V call is TRBV6-5, the J call TRBJ1-6, with 9 bases that match TRBD1. V was pared by 6 bases and J by 9 bases, with 9 bases of the junction left unmatched. The CDR3 totals 15 residues. CDR1 MNHEY and CDR2 SVGAGI come from the germline V gene. CDR3: CASSRGQGIFSPLHF. CDR3 DNA sequence: TGTGCCAGCAGCCGCGGACAGGGGATATTTTCACCCCTCCACTTT.

The V and J genes are TRBV28 and TRBJ2-7; D may be TRBD1 or TRBD2 (5 bases each). The CDR3 sequence is 16 residues long. Per germline, CDR1 MDHEN and CDR2 SYDVKM. Trimming left V 2 bases short and J 0 bases short, with 14 bases between. Written as DNA, the CDR3 is TGTGCCAGCAGTTTAAGCCGGGGTGGGGGCTCCTACGAGCAGTACTTC. Translation: CASSLSRGGGSYEQYF.

The chain combines TRBV7-2 with TRBJ1-2; D is ambiguous. Germline V gene data show CDR1 as SGHTA and CDR2 as FQGNSA. V shed 1 base and J shed 4 bases, with 13 bases lying between them. This CDR3 is built from 15 residues. CDR3 sequence reads: CASSLDSGGFYGYTF. CDR3 nucleotide sequence: TGTGCCAGCAGCTTAGATTCCGGCGGCTTCTATGGCTACACCTTC.

CDR3 nucleotide sequence: TGTGCCAGCAGCTTCACCGGGACAGGGGTGTCCAGGGACACCATATATTTT. The encoded protein is CASSFTGTGVSRDTIYF. The gene calls are TRBV7-4 and TRBJ1-3, with 10 nucleotides matching TRBD1. The CDR3 is 17 residues long. Germline CDR1 SGHVT, CDR2 SQSDAQ. Trimming at V came to 3 bases and at J to 8 bases, leaving 13 bases not matched to a gene.

This chain links TRBV5-1 with TRBJ2-2, with 9 bases identical to TRBD2. Per germline, CDR1 SGHRS and CDR2 YFSETQ. This CDR3 has 14 amino acids. The ends lost 4 bases at V and 3 bases at J; junction bases unmatched: 1. The CDR3: CASSQRGDTGELFF. The DNA for the CDR3 is TGCGCCAGCAGCCAGCGGGGGGACACCGGGGAGCTGTTTTTT.

The chain combines TRBV15 with TRBJ1-1; the D gene is possibly TRBD1 (5 bases). The CDR3 totals 16 residues. With 3 bases removed from V and 1 base from J, the gap between germline ends came to 15 bases. The germline CDR1 and CDR2 sequences are LNHNV and YYDKDF (reference sequence). CDR3 loop: CATSRGTGTSNTEAFF. The CDR3 DNA sequence: TGTGCCACCAGCAGGGGCACCGGGACTTCGAACACTGAAGCTTTCTTT.

This clone was seen once. The CDR3 bases are TGTGCCAGCAGCCAAGATTGGCGGCAGTACTTC. It codes for CASSQDWRQYF. The V and J genes are TRBV14 and TRBJ2-7; D unresolved. The CDR3 runs 11 residues. Per the germline V gene, CDR1 is SGHDN and CDR2 is FVKESK. Trimming cost V 0 bases and J 9 bases, with 6 bases left between them.

This chain connects TRBV1 to TRBJ2-7; TRBD2 is taken as the D call from the table, unchecked against the DNA. TRBV1 constitutes a pseudogene. CDR3 length: 20 residues. CDR3 protein: CTSRPKMKFGTGLSSYEQYF. CDR3 DNA: TGCACCAGCAGACCAAAAATGAAGTTCGGTACGGGACTCAGCTCCTACGAGCAGTACTTC.

The gene calls are TRBV5-1 and TRBJ2-1; D is perhaps TRBD1 (6 bases). This CDR3 region has 13 residues. V lost 4 bases and J 7 bases, leaving 12 bases between the germline ends. The V gene's germline CDR1 is SGHRS and CDR2 YFSETQ. The CDR3 sequence is CASSPGQLNEQFF. CDR3 in DNA: TGCGCCAGCAGCCCTGGACAGCTTAATGAGCAGTTCTTC.

The V gene is TRBV30, the J gene TRBJ1-6, with D uncertain. Germline values: CDR1 GTSNPN, CDR2 SVGIG (reference sequence). The V end lost 4 bases, the J end lost 8 bases, and 15 bases lay between the germline ends. There are 14 residues in the CDR3. CDR3: CAWTPANRDSPLHF. Written as DNA, the CDR3 is TGTGCCTGGACCCCCGCGAATCGCGATTCACCCCTCCACTTT. Filled out from reference TRBV30 and TRBJ1-6, the complete variable domain reads SQTIHQWPATLVQPVGSPLSLECTVEGTSNPNLYWYRQAAGRGLQLLFYSVGIGQISSEVPQNLSASRPQDRQFILSSKKLLLSDSGFYLCAWTPANRDSPLHFGNGTRLTVT.

This clone was seen once. V is TRBV7-9 and J is TRBJ1-4; D is unresolved. Germline lookup yields CDR1 SEHNR and CDR2 FQNEAQ (reference sequence). V shed 2 bases and J shed 0 bases, with 7 bases lying between them. This CDR3 is built from 15 residues. The CDR3 DNA follows: TGTGCCAGCAGCTTACGAGAATCAACTAATGAAAAACTGTTTTTT. This sequence encodes CASSLRESTNEKLFF. Full variable domain (rest looked up from reference TRBV7-9 and TRBJ1-4): DTGVSQNPRHKITKRGQNVTFRCDPISEHNRLYWYRQTLGQGPEFLTYFQNEAQLEKSRLLSDRFSAERPKGSFSTLEIQRTEQGDSAMYLCASSLRESTNEKLFFGSGTQLSVL.

To note about this clone: Other DNA sequences of this sample code for an identical CDR3. The V and J genes are TRBV7-9 and TRBJ2-1, with no clear D. CDR3 length equals 14 residues. Trimming shortened V by 1 base and J by 1 base, and 5 bases separated the two germline ends. The germline gives CDR1 SEHNR, CDR2 FQNEAQ (reference sequence). The CDR3 bases are TGTGCCAGCAGCTTAGGTGGGTCCTACAATGAGCAGTTCTTC. Residues: CASSLGGSYNEQFF.

As DNA, the CDR3 is TGTGCCAGCAGCTTATTTAGGGGCGTGAACACTGAAGCTTTCTTT. This encodes CASSLFRGVNTEAFF. V and J are TRBV7-2 and TRBJ1-1, with D tentatively TRBD1 (5 bases). Trimming cost V 2 bases and J 0 bases, with 10 bases left between them. The germline CDR1 and CDR2 sequences are SGHTA and FQGNSA. The CDR3 contains 15 residues.

The chain uses TRBV5-1 and TRBJ2-7, with D tentatively TRBD1 (5 bases). Trimming pared 0 bases from V and 4 bases from J, leaving 11 bases between. The germline V gene has CDR1 SGHRS and CDR2 YFSETQ. This CDR3 contains 14 residues. CDR3 DNA sequence: TGCGCCAGCAGCTTGGGGGCAGGGATGTACGAGCAGTACTTC. This gives the protein CASSLGAGMYEQYF.

The chain has TRBV7-2 and TRBJ1-5; D uncertain. Germline-derived CDR1 and CDR2 are SGHTA and FQGNSA. CDR3 size: 13 residues. The V end lost 5 bases, the J end lost 6 bases, and 11 bases lay between the germline ends. For the CDR3, the DNA is TGTGCCAGCAGCCGAGCGCTGGTTCAGCCCCAGCATTTT. This codes for CASSRALVQPQHF.

This chain links TRBV6-5 with TRBJ1-2, with 7 positions matching TRBD1. Germline trimming cut 0 bases from V and 7 bases from J; bases unmatched to any gene: 5. The CDR3 runs 14 residues. Per germline, CDR1 MNHEY and CDR2 SVGAGI. The CDR3 region is CASSYSDRTTGYTF. CDR3 DNA: TGTGCCAGCAGTTACTCGGACAGGACAACTGGCTACACCTTC.

This chain joins TRBV7-9 and TRBJ2-5; D is possibly TRBD2 (6 bases). This CDR3 spans 15 amino acids. V was clipped by 1 base and J by 1 base, with 10 bases between them. The germline V gene has CDR1 SEHNR and CDR2 FQNEAQ (reference sequence). The CDR3 loop reads CASSLELAIQETQYF. The CDR3 DNA sequence: TGTGCCAGCAGCTTAGAGCTAGCGATCCAAGAGACCCAGTACTTC. Based on the CDR3 plus reference TRBV7-9 and TRBJ2-5, the full variable domain is DTGVSQNPRHKITKRGQNVTFRCDPISEHNRLYWYRQTLGQGPEFLTYFQNEAQLEKSRLLSDRFSAERPKGSFSTLEIQRTEQGDSAMYLCASSLELAIQETQYFGPGTRLLVL.